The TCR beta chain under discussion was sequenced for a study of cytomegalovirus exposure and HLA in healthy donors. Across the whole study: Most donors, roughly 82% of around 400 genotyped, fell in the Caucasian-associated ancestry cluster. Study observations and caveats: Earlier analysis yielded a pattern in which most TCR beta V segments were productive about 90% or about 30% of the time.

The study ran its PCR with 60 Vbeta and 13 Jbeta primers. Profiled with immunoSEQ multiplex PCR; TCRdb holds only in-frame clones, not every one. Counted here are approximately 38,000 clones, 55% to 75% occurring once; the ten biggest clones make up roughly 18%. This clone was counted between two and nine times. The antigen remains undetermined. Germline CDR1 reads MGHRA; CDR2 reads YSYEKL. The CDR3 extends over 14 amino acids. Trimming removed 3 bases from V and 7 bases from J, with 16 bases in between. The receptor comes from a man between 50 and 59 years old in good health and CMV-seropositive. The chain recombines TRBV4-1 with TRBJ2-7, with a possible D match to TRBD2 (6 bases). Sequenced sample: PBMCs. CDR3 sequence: CASSHGGVSGEQYF. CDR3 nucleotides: TGCGCCAGCAGCCACGGGGGAGTCAGCGGGGAGCAGTACTTC.